A single sample is the source of the 29 T cell receptor beta chains below, sequenced in a study of radiation and T cells in renal cell carcinoma. The assay was immunoSEQ multiplex PCR, and TCRdb's table has in-frame clones only and misses some. The sample includes 150,000 to 200,000 clones, about 85% seen only once; the top ten take approximately 11%. Time point: blood 4 weeks post-SBRT, at nephrectomy. The treatment was: 15 Gy SBRT to primary tumor, nephrectomy 4 weeks later. The sample here was blood, taken from a patient whose treatment included radiotherapy and nephrectomy. The receptor set was obtained from a woman between 50 and 59 years old with renal cell carcinoma.

This chain joins TRBV9 and TRBJ2-1, with 8 bases matching TRBD2. This CDR3 is 12 amino acids long. Germline loops: CDR1 SGDLS, CDR2 YYNGEE. With 4 bases clipped from V and 6 bases from J, the junction kept 0 bases outside the gene matches. The CDR3 reads CASSRGGNEQFF. DNA for the CDR3: TGTGCCAGCAGCCGGGGGGGCAATGAGCAGTTCTTC. The whole variable domain, remainder taken from reference TRBV9 and TRBJ2-1, is DSGVTQTPKHLITATGQRVTLRCSPRSGDLSVYWYQQSLDQGLQFLIQYYNGEERAKGNILERFSAQQFPDLHSELNLSSLELGDSALYFCASSRGGNEQFFGPGTRLTVL.

The genes are TRBV29-1 and TRBJ2-7; D remains ambiguous. The V gene lost 5 bases and the J gene lost 5 bases, with 13 bases spanning the gap. Per germline, CDR1 SQVTM and CDR2 ANQGSEA. This CDR3 spans 12 amino acids. The CDR3 nucleotides are TGCAGCGTTAGGCAGACGATTGACGAGCAGTACTTC. It encodes CSVRQTIDEQYF.

The V call is TRBV29-1, the J call TRBJ1-2, with 7 bases matching TRBD1. The V and J ends lost 1 base and 7 bases, in that order; junction bases with no gene match: 9. In germline, CDR1 is SQVTM, CDR2 ANQGSEA. CDR3 length: 14 amino acids. The CDR3 spells CSVEVIGGSSGYTF. The CDR3 coding sequence is TGCAGCGTTGAAGTGATAGGGGGCTCGTCTGGCTACACCTTC.

This sequence joins TRBV5-8 and TRBJ1-1; 8 bases are a match to TRBD1. Looked up from germline, CDR1 is SGHTS and CDR2 is YDEGEE. V trimming: 4 bases; J trimming: 5 bases; junction bases outside the gene matches: 10. The CDR3 is 15 residues long. CDR3 coding DNA: TGTGCCAGCAGCCCCCTTCGGACAGGGCGGACTGAAGCTTTCTTT. It encodes CASSPLRTGRTEAFF.

The genes are TRBV18 and TRBJ2-2, with 11 positions matching TRBD2. After removal of 3 bases from V and 0 bases from J, the junction contained 6 bases not matched to a gene. Germline V gene sequence: CDR1 KGHSH, CDR2 LQKENI. The CDR3 covers 18 residues. DNA of the CDR3: TGTGCCAGCTCACCCCCTGGACTAGCGGGCTCGAACACCGGGGAGCTGTTTTTT. This encodes CASSPPGLAGSNTGELFF.

The chain uses TRBV7-9 and TRBJ1-4; no clear D gene. The V gene's germline CDR1 is SEHNR and CDR2 FQNEAQ (reference sequence). The germline V and J ends were trimmed by 3 bases and 7 bases, with 3 bases remaining between them. The length of the CDR3 is 11 residues. The CDR3 sequence: CASSLVEKLFF. Written as DNA, the CDR3 is TGTGCCAGCAGCTTGGTTGAAAAACTGTTTTTT.

The chain couples TRBV5-6 to TRBJ1-5; 9 bases are a match to TRBD1. V was clipped by 1 base and J by 3 bases; unmatched bases: 11. This CDR3 spans 18 amino acids. Germline V gene lookup returns CDR1 SGHDT and CDR2 YYEEEE. The CDR3 DNA is TGTGCCAGCAGCTTGTTTTCTGCGGGACAGGGTAACAATCAGCCCCAGCATTTT. Protein: CASSLFSAGQGNNQPQHF.

The chain links TRBV5-6 to TRBJ1-4; a possible D gene is TRBD1 (6 bases). Trimming stripped 2 bases from V and 12 bases from J, with 17 bases between. The CDR3 is 14 amino acids. The germline CDR1 and CDR2 sequences are SGHDT and YYEEEE. The CDR3 region is CASSLAGGMGELFF. CDR3 bases: TGTGCCAGCAGCTTAGCTGGGGGCATGGGAGAACTGTTTTTT.

The chain has TRBV18 and TRBJ1-4, with unresolved D. V shed 6 bases and J shed 0 bases, with 11 bases lying between them. Per the germline V gene, CDR1 is KGHSH and CDR2 is LQKENI. This CDR3 comprises 15 residues. CDR3 sequence: CASSPTVATNEKLFF. The CDR3 DNA follows: TGTGCCAGCTCGCCCACAGTTGCAACTAATGAAAAACTGTTTTTT. Complete variable domain (other parts from reference TRBV18 and TRBJ1-4): NAGVMQNPRHLVRRRGQEARLRCSPMKGHSHVYWYRQLPEEGLKFMVYLQKENIIDESGMPKERFSAEFPKEGPSILRIQQVVRGDSAAYFCASSPTVATNEKLFFGSGTQLSVL.

The chain links TRBV7-9 to TRBJ1-5; D is unclear. Germline V gives CDR1 SEHNR, CDR2 FQNEAQ (reference sequence). V was trimmed by 5 bases and J by 0 bases, leaving 14 bases between them. The CDR3 consists of 16 residues. The CDR3: CASSGLWELSNQPQHF. The CDR3 region has the DNA TGTGCCAGCAGCGGGCTTTGGGAGCTTAGCAATCAGCCCCAGCATTTT.

In its sample, this clone was seen once. The CDR3 is CASGYAGSNEQFF. The DNA of the CDR3 is TGTGCCAGCGGCTACGCCGGGAGTAATGAGCAGTTCTTC. The chain couples TRBV9 to TRBJ2-1, with a weak D call TRBD2 (6 bases). Germline CDR1 SGDLS, CDR2 YYNGEE. V was cut by 7 bases and J by 7 bases, with 15 bases left in between. The CDR3 sequence is 13 residues long.

This clone was observed a handful of times. The chain links TRBV7-8 to TRBJ1-6; D unresolved. This CDR3 is 14 amino acids long. Germline assignment: CDR1 SGHVS and CDR2 FQNEAQ. Deletions cut 2 bases from V and 7 bases from J, with 9 bases between. Here the CDR3 reads CASSLRSANSPLHF. In DNA, the CDR3 is TGTGCCAGCAGCTTAAGGTCAGCCAATTCACCCCTCCACTTT.

V and J are TRBV6-4 and TRBJ2-3; 8 bases are a match to TRBD1. From germline, CDR1 is MRHNA and CDR2 SNTAGT. Trimming cost V 6 bases and J 5 bases; bases outside gene matches: 7. The CDR3 length is 14 residues. CDR3 sequence: CASSDRGIKDTQYF. In DNA, the CDR3 is TGTGCCAGCAGCGACAGGGGTATAAAAGATACGCAGTATTTT.

J is TRBJ1-1 and V is TRBV5-6; D uncertain. Trimming took 0 bases from V and 10 from J, leaving 7 bases between them. In germline, CDR1 is SGHDT, CDR2 YYEEEE. The CDR3 extends over 11 amino acids. In DNA, the CDR3 is TGTGCCAGCAGCTTGGCCGGTGGAGCTTTCTTT. Encoded protein: CASSLAGGAFF.

The chain recombines TRBV5-4 with TRBJ2-6; D ambiguous. Trimming pared 4 bases from V and 0 bases from J, leaving 5 bases between. The CDR3 spans 14 residues. Per germline, CDR1 SGHNT and CDR2 YYREEE (reference sequence). CDR3 DNA: TGTGCCAGCAGCGAGAACTCTGGGGCCAACGTCCTGACTTTC. Translated, it gives CASSENSGANVLTF.

The chain is built from TRBV27 and TRBJ1-2, with D possibly TRBD1 on 6 matching bases. The CDR3 loop spans 15 amino acids. The germline V gene encodes CDR1 MNHEY and CDR2 SMNVEV (reference sequence). Trimming shortened V by 6 bases and J by 8 bases, and 22 bases separated the two germline ends. Written as DNA, the CDR3 is TGTGCCAGCAGGCGCCCGGGACACGGGGGGAGGGGCTACACCTTC. The encoded protein is CASRRPGHGGRGYTF.

This chain connects TRBV19 to TRBJ1-5; TRBD1 matches at 7 bases. V gave up 5 bases and J gave up 5 bases; unmatched junction bases: 6. Germline CDR1 is LNHDA and CDR2 is SQIVND (reference sequence). The length of the CDR3 is 14 residues. CDR3 sequence: CASSHQTGDQPQHF. As DNA, the CDR3 is TGTGCCAGTAGTCACCAAACAGGGGATCAGCCCCAGCATTTT.

The chain has TRBV18 and TRBJ2-3; tentative D call: TRBD2 (5 bases). The germline V gene encodes CDR1 KGHSH and CDR2 LQKENI. The CDR3 spans 15 residues. V was cut by 3 bases and J by 0 bases, with 10 bases left in between. CDR3 nucleotide sequence: TGTGCCAGCTCACCGGACTCTCCTAGCACAGATACGCAGTATTTT. The encoded protein is CASSPDSPSTDTQYF.

This chain connects TRBV19 to TRBJ2-1; 7 nucleotides align to TRBD1. CDR1 and CDR2 (germline): LNHDA, SQIVND (reference sequence). With 6 bases clipped from V and 8 bases from J, the junction kept 7 bases outside the gene matches. The CDR3 loop spans 13 amino acids. CDR3 residues: CASRGQAGDEQFF. The DNA of the CDR3 is TGTGCCAGTAGAGGACAGGCCGGGGATGAGCAGTTCTTC.

The genes are TRBV18 and TRBJ2-4; D ambiguous. The CDR3 extends over 16 amino acids. Germline V gene lookup returns CDR1 KGHSH and CDR2 LQKENI. V lost 2 bases, J lost 5 bases, and 16 bases lay in between. The CDR3 nucleotides read TGTGCCAGCTCACCAGGGTTGAAGGCCCCCCAAAACATTCAGTACTTC. It yields the protein CASSPGLKAPQNIQYF.

The chain joins TRBV19 to TRBJ2-2; D remains ambiguous. This CDR3 has 14 amino acids. The germline V gene encodes CDR1 LNHDA and CDR2 SQIVND (reference sequence). With 6 bases removed from V and 2 bases from J, the gap between germline ends came to 10 bases. The CDR3 sequence: CASRRSTNTGELFF. DNA for the CDR3: TGTGCCAGTAGGAGATCCACCAACACCGGGGAGCTGTTTTTT.

The chain has TRBV9 and TRBJ2-1; 11 bases fit TRBD1. Germline CDR1 and CDR2: SGDLS and YYNGEE. The CDR3 extends over 14 amino acids. Trimming cost V 2 bases and J 9 bases; bases outside gene matches: 4. The CDR3 nucleotides read TGTGCCAGCAGCGTCACCGGGACAGGGGGTGAGCAGTTCTTC. Residues: CASSVTGTGGEQFF.

The chain has TRBV25-1 and TRBJ2-5; 8 nucleotides line up with TRBD2. This CDR3 contains 17 residues. Trimming cost V 2 bases and J 4 bases; bases outside gene matches: 12. Germline V gives CDR1 MGHDK, CDR2 SYGVNS. In DNA, the CDR3 is TGTGCCAGCAGTGAAAGCCCCCGGCTAGCGGGTAGAGAGACCCAGTACTTC. It is translated as CASSESPRLAGRETQYF.

V gene TRBV2 combines with J gene TRBJ1-1; no definite D call. The CDR3 contains 10 residues. Germline CDR1 reads SNHLY; CDR2 reads FYNNEI. V gave up 7 bases and J gave up 11 bases, with 11 bases separating them. DNA for the CDR3: TGTGCCAGCACGACGGATCGGGCTTTCTTT. This sequence encodes CASTTDRAFF.

The J gene is TRBJ2-7, the V gene TRBV5-5, with D maybe TRBD1 (5 bases). Deletions cut 2 bases from V and 2 bases from J, with 14 bases between. The CDR3 sequence is 15 residues long. Per germline, CDR1 SGHKS and CDR2 YYEKEE (reference sequence). The CDR3 coding sequence is TGTGCCAGCAGCTTATCACAGGTGTCACCCTACGAGCAGTACTTC. It encodes CASSLSQVSPYEQYF.

The CDR3 is CASSRVSGTSSNEQFF. The CDR3 DNA reads TGTGCCAGTAGTAGAGTATCTGGGACCTCTTCCAATGAGCAGTTCTTC. This chain uses TRBV19 with TRBJ2-1; tentatively, D is TRBD1 or TRBD2 (5 bases each). This CDR3 spans 16 amino acids. V dropped 4 bases and J dropped 6 bases, with 19 bases sitting between them. CDR1 LNHDA and CDR2 SQIVND come from the germline V gene (reference sequence). The entire variable domain, with the rest obtained from reference TRBV19 and TRBJ2-1, is as follows: DGGITQSPKYLFRKEGQNVTLSCEQNLNHDAMYWYRQDPGQGLRLIYYSQIVNDFQKGDIAEGYSVSREKKESFPLTVTSAQKNPTAFYLCASSRVSGTSSNEQFFGPGTRLTVL.

The V call is TRBV30, the J call TRBJ2-1; TRBD2 agrees at 10 bases. V lost 3 bases to trimming and J lost 0 bases; unmatched junction nucleotides: 8. From germline, CDR1 is GTSNPN and CDR2 SVGIG (reference sequence). This CDR3 is built from 17 residues. The CDR3 loop reads CAWRVYSGGLSYNEQFF. In DNA, the CDR3 is TGTGCCTGGAGGGTTTATAGCGGGGGGCTCTCCTACAATGAGCAGTTCTTC.

V and J are TRBV19 and TRBJ1-1, with D maybe TRBD1 (5 bases). CDR3 length: 17 residues. V lost 3 bases and J 0 bases, leaving 17 bases between the germline ends. Germline CDR1 and CDR2: LNHDA and SQIVND (reference sequence). The DNA of the CDR3 is TGTGCCAGTAGTATTAGGGGCAACGAAAAAATGAACACTGAAGCTTTCTTT. This sequence encodes CASSIRGNEKMNTEAFF.

This chain uses TRBV19 with TRBJ1-5, with TRBD1 matching 7 bases. The CDR3 consists of 15 residues. The junction had 6 bases not matched to a gene; V was cut back by 7 bases and J by 0 bases. Germline V gene lookup returns CDR1 LNHDA and CDR2 SQIVND (reference sequence). CDR3 coding DNA: TGTGCCAGTACCGGACAGGAGAATAGCAATCAGCCCCAGCATTTT. Protein product: CASTGQENSNQPQHF.